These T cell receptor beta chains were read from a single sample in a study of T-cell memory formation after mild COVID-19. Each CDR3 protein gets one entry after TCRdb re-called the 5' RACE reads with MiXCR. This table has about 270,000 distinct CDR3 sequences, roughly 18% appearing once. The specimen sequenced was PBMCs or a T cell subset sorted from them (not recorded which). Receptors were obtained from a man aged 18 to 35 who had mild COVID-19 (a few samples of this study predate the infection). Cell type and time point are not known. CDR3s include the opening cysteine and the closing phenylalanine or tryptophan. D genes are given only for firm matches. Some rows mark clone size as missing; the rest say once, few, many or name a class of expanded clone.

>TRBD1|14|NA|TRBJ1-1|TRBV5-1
TGCGCCAGCAGCTCTGAAAGGACAGGCACTGAAGCTTTCTTT
CASSSERTGTEAFF
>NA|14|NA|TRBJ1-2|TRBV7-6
TGTGCCAGCAGCCGCGAGGGGAGACTCTATGGCTACACCTTC
CASSREGRLYGYTF
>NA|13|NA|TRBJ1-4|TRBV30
TGTGCCTGGAGTAATGGGGGCAAAGAAAAACTGTTTTTT
CAWSNGGKEKLFF
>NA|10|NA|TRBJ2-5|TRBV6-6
TGTGCCAGCAGTCAGGGGACCCAGTACTTC
CASSQGTQYF
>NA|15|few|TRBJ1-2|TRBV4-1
TGCGCCAGCAGCCAAGTGGGCCGGCTGGGGAATGGCTACACCTTC
CASSQVGRLGNGYTF
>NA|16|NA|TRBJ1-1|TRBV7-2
TGTGCCAGCAGCTTATGGGCCCTTGGGGTAAGCACTGAAGCTTTCTTT
CASSLWALGVSTEAFF
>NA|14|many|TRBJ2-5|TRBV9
TGTGCCAGCAGCGTAGGAAATAGCCAAGAGACCCAGTACTTC
CASSVGNSQETQYF
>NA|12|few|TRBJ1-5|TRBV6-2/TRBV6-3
TGTGCCAGCAGCCCCTCCCCCCAAACCCAGCATTTT
CASSPSPQTQHF
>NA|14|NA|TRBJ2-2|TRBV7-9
TGTGCCAGCAGCTCGTATCAGGCCACCGGGGAGCTGTTTTTT
CASSSYQATGELFF
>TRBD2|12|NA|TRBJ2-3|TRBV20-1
TGCAGCCTAGCGGGGTCCACAGATACGCAGTATTTT
CSLAGSTDTQYF
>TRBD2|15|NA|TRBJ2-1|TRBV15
TGTGCCACCAGCCTAGTTAGCGGGGCCAACAATGAGCAGTTCTTC
CATSLVSGANNEQFF
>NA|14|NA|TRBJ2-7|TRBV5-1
TGCGCCAGCAGCCGGGTGGGGGGTCGATTGGAGCAGTACTTC
CASSRVGGRLEQYF
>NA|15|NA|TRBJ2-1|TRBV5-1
TGCGCCAGCAGCTTGGGGCGGGGGCTAAACAATGAGCAGTTCTTC
CASSLGRGLNNEQFF
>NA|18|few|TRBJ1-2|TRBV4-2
TGTGCCAGCAGCCCCATTGTCGCCACCCCAGGCTCTAACTATGGCTACACCTTC
CASSPIVATPGSNYGYTF
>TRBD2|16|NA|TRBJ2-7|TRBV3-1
TGTGCCAGCAGCCGCTCGCTTAGCGGGGGGGCCTACGAGCAGTACTTC
CASSRSLSGGAYEQYF
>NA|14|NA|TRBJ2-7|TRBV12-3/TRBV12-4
TGTGCCAGCAGTTTCCCGGATACCCCCTACGAGCAGTACTTC
CASSFPDTPYEQYF
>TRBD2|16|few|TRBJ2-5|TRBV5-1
TGCGCCAGCAGCTTGGGACCTAGCGGCCTCGGGGAGACCCAGTACTTC
CASSLGPSGLGETQYF
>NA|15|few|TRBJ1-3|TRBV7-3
TGTGCCAGCAGCCCTGCCGGGGGGGAAGGAAACACCATATATTTT
CASSPAGGEGNTIYF
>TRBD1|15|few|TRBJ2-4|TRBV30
TGTGCCTGGAGTAGTTGGACAGGGGGCAAAAACATTCAGTACTTC
CAWSSWTGGKNIQYF
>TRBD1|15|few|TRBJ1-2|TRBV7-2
TGTGCCAGCAGCACTCACCCGGGACAGGGAGGTGGCTACACCTTC
CASSTHPGQGGGYTF